The 21 T cell receptor beta chains below come from one sample, sequenced in a study of blood T cell repertoires in COVID-19. Assay used: immunoSEQ multiplex PCR; TCRdb lists only in-frame clones, some missing. The sample contains 260,000 or so clones, around 90% of which appear only once. Sequenced sample: PBMCs or T cells enriched from blood (not recorded which). The receptors were sampled from a woman in her thirties with acute COVID-19.

The rearrangement links TRBV6-5 to TRBJ1-2; D remains unclear. This CDR3 has 14 residues. The germline V gene encodes CDR1 MNHEY and CDR2 SVGAGI. Between the trimmed V and J ends, which lost 4 bases and 4 bases, there was a span of 13 bases. In DNA form, the CDR3 reads TGTGCCAGCAGTTCGGTCACGGGAGGCTATGGCTACACCTTC. Translating gives CASSSVTGGYGYTF.

The chain couples TRBV7-2 to TRBJ2-5; unclear D gene. Germline V gives CDR1 SGHTA, CDR2 FQGNSA. Trimming stripped 0 bases from V and 2 bases from J, with 13 bases between. CDR3 length: 16 residues. The CDR3 protein is CASSLAIRLAQETQYF. The CDR3 bases are TGTGCCAGCAGCTTAGCGATTAGGTTAGCTCAAGAGACCCAGTACTTC.

V and J are TRBV5-5 and TRBJ1-1; no firm D call. Germline V gene sequence: CDR1 SGHKS, CDR2 YYEKEE (reference sequence). The ends were cut back, 4 bases at V and 4 bases at J, with 8 bases in the middle. CDR3 length: 12 residues. Here the CDR3 reads CASSLSGTEAFF. The CDR3 DNA is TGTGCCAGCAGCCTCAGTGGCACTGAAGCTTTCTTT.

The chain links TRBV6-5 to TRBJ1-2; the D is unclear. Germline CDR1 MNHEY, CDR2 SVGAGI. V lost 2 bases and J lost 4, with 11 bases in between. The length of the CDR3 is 14 residues. CDR3 DNA sequence: TGTGCCAGCAGTTACGGAGGCACCGGCTATGGCTACACCTTC. Its translation is CASSYGGTGYGYTF.

The chain has TRBV24-1 and TRBJ1-4; 7 bases map to TRBD1. There are 15 residues in the CDR3. Germline lookup yields CDR1 KGHDR and CDR2 SFDVKD. The trim removed 5 bases at V and 8 bases at J, leaving 10 bases unmatched. The CDR3: CATSGAGGGEEKLFF. The CDR3 DNA follows: TGTGCCACCAGTGGGGCAGGGGGAGGCGAGGAAAAACTGTTTTTT.

The chain couples TRBV6-5 to TRBJ1-1; possible D gene TRBD1, 5 bases. V lost 2 bases, J lost 4 bases, and 8 bases lay in between. This CDR3 region has 13 residues. The germline V gene has CDR1 MNHEY and CDR2 SVGAGI. CDR3 in DNA: TGTGCCAGCAGTTACCGCGGGACCACTGAAGCTTTCTTT. This sequence encodes CASSYRGTTEAFF.

V gene TRBV4-3 combines with J gene TRBJ2-7; possibly TRBD2 for D (6 bases). Germline CDR1 is LGHNA and CDR2 is YSLEER. This CDR3 has 17 residues. Between the trimmed V and J ends, which lost 4 bases and 7 bases, there was a span of 26 bases. This chain's CDR3 is CASSPDHKLAAPTEQYF. CDR3 sequence (DNA): TGCGCCAGCAGCCCAGACCACAAATTAGCGGCCCCTACGGAGCAGTACTTC.

This clone has a handful of counts. This sample includes further DNA sequences coding for the same CDR3. This chain connects TRBV7-2 to TRBJ1-5; no firm D call. V was shortened by 1 base and J by 1 base, with 5 bases between the two germline ends. Germline V gene data show CDR1 as SGHTA and CDR2 as FQGNSA. The CDR3 spans 14 residues. This CDR3 is CASSLDTSNQPQHF. CDR3 coding DNA: TGTGCCAGCAGCTTAGATACAAGCAATCAGCCCCAGCATTTT.

CDR3 nucleotides: TGCAGCGTTGAAGCGGGACAGGCCTCCTACGAGCAGTACTTC. Translated: CSVEAGQASYEQYF. V and J are TRBV29-1 and TRBJ2-7; 8 nucleotides agree with TRBD1. This CDR3 is built from 14 residues. V shed 1 base and J 0 bases; nucleotides not matched to a gene: 2. Germline values: CDR1 SQVTM, CDR2 ANQGSEA.

The V gene is TRBV5-4, the J gene TRBJ2-5, with TRBD1 identical over 10 bases. The CDR3 sequence is 13 residues long. The trim removed 4 bases at V and 4 bases at J, leaving 1 base unmatched. The germline V gene has CDR1 SGHNT and CDR2 YYREEE (reference sequence). The CDR3 region is CASSGDRGETQYF. The CDR3 region has the DNA TGTGCCAGCAGCGGGGACAGGGGAGAGACCCAGTACTTC.

CDR3 residues: CASSLNRANQPQHF. The CDR3 DNA sequence: TGTGCCAGCAGTTTAAACAGGGCGAATCAGCCCCAGCATTTT. The chain links TRBV27 to TRBJ1-5; possible D gene TRBD1, 6 bases. CDR1 and CDR2 (germline): MNHEY, SMNVEV (reference sequence). The CDR3 runs to 14 residues. Trimming cost V 2 bases and J 4 bases, with 9 bases left between them.

At least ten counts were recorded for this clone. This sequence joins TRBV19 and TRBJ2-2; D may be TRBD1 (6 bases). The length of the CDR3 is 14 residues. CDR1 and CDR2 (germline): LNHDA, SQIVND (reference sequence). V was cut by 7 bases and J by 6 bases, with 15 bases left in between. In DNA, the CDR3 is TGTGCCAGTACCTTTCAGGGGAATTCCGGGGAGCTGTTTTTT. It codes for CASTFQGNSGELFF.

The chain has TRBV18 and TRBJ1-4; 8 bases are shared with TRBD1. J was trimmed by 13 bases and V by 3 bases; bases with no gene match: 7. Looked up from germline, CDR1 is KGHSH and CDR2 is LQKENI. CDR3 length equals 13 residues. DNA of the CDR3: TGTGCCAGCTCACCGGGACAGGACGTAGGACTGTTTTTT. As protein: CASSPGQDVGLFF.

J is TRBJ2-2 and V is TRBV19; unclear D gene. Germline assignment: CDR1 LNHDA and CDR2 SQIVND (reference sequence). The V end was cut by 7 bases, the J end by 0 bases, with 9 bases between. The CDR3 covers 14 residues. CDR3 in DNA: TGTGCCAGTACAAGACTTTCGAACACCGGGGAGCTGTTTTTT. Amino acid sequence: CASTRLSNTGELFF.

CDR3 DNA: TGTGCCAGCTCTCCGACAGGGGAACCCTACGAGCAGTACTTC. Translation: CASSPTGEPYEQYF. The chain joins TRBV18 to TRBJ2-7, with TRBD1 matching over 8 bases. Per germline, CDR1 KGHSH and CDR2 LQKENI. The CDR3 totals 14 residues. V shed 6 bases and J 2 bases; nucleotides not matched to a gene: 6.

This sequence joins TRBV4-3 and TRBJ2-7, with 10 bases identical to TRBD1. V gave up 0 bases and J gave up 1 base; unmatched junction bases: 12. CDR1 is LGHNA and CDR2 is YSLEER in the germline V gene. The CDR3 extends over 19 amino acids. The CDR3 reads CASSQDPPGQGLGSYEQYF. The CDR3 coding sequence is TGCGCCAGCAGCCAAGATCCACCGGGACAGGGGTTGGGGTCCTACGAGCAGTACTTC.

J is TRBJ1-1 and V is TRBV6-5; the D gene is possibly TRBD1 (6 bases). The CDR3 contains 14 residues. Trimming left V 5 bases short and J 2 bases short, with 12 bases between. The germline gives CDR1 MNHEY, CDR2 SVGAGI. This chain's CDR3 is CASSLYRDNTEAFF. The CDR3 coding sequence is TGTGCCAGCAGTCTATACAGGGATAACACTGAAGCTTTCTTT.

V usage is TRBV27 and J usage is TRBJ2-2, with 12 bases identical to TRBD2. The CDR3 has 16 residues. V shed 5 bases, J shed 5 bases, and the junction held 6 bases outside the gene matches. CDR1 and CDR2 (germline): MNHEY, SMNVEV (reference sequence). The CDR3 DNA is TGTGCCAGCAGTCCCCTAGCGGGGGGGAGAACCGGGGAGCTGTTTTTT. This gives the protein CASSPLAGGRTGELFF.

The genes are TRBV12-3 or TRBV12-4 and TRBJ1-2; 7 nucleotides line up with TRBD1. This CDR3 region has 13 residues. V lost 6 bases and J lost 7; bases outside the gene matches: 8. The CDR3 protein is CASSNQGVVGYTF. CDR3 DNA sequence: TGTGCCAGCAGCAATCAGGGGGTTGTTGGCTACACCTTC.

This clone was seen only once. The rearrangement uses TRBV6-2 or TRBV6-3 and TRBJ2-1; possible D gene TRBD2, 5 bases. The germline V gene encodes CDR1 MNHEY and CDR2 SVGEGT. V dropped 1 base and J dropped 0 bases, with 7 bases sitting between them. This CDR3 has 15 amino acids. Here the CDR3 reads CASSYWRSSYNEQFF. The DNA for the CDR3 is TGTGCCAGCAGTTACTGGAGGTCCTCCTACAATGAGCAGTTCTTC.

CDR3 DNA: TGTGCCAGCAGTGAAGCGCAAGGGGGATATGGCTACACCTTC. Its protein product is CASSEAQGGYGYTF. The chain is built from TRBV6-1 and TRBJ1-2, with D possibly TRBD1 on 6 matching bases. The V gene's germline CDR1 is MNHNS and CDR2 SASEGT. The CDR3 loop spans 14 amino acids. V dropped 0 bases and J dropped 5 bases, with 10 bases sitting between them.